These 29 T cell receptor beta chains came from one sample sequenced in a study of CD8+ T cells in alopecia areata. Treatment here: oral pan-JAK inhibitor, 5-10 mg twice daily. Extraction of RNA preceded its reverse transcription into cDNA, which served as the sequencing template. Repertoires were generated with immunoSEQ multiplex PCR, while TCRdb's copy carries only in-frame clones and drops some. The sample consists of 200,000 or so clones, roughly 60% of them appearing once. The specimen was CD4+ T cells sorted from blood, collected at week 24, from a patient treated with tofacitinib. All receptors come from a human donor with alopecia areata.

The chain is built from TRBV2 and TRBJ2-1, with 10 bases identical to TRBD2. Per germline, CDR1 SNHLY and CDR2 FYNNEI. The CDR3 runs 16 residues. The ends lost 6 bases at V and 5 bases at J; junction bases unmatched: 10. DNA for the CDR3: TGTGCCAGCAGCTTAGAAGTAGCGGGGGGTCACAATGAGCAGTTCTTC. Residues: CASSLEVAGGHNEQFF. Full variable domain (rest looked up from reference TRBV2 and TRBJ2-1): EPEVTQTPSHQVTQMGQEVILRCVPISNHLYFYWYRQILGQKVEFLVSFYNNEISEKSEIFDDQFSVERPDGSNFTLKIRSTKLEDSAMYFCASSLEVAGGHNEQFFGPGTRLTVL.

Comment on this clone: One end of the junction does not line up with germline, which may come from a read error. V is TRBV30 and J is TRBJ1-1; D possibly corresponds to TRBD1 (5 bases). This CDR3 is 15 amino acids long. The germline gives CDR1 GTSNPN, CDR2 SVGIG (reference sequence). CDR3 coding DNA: TGTGCCTGGAGTGTACCCAGGGAGGGGAACGCTGAAGCTTTCTTT. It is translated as CAWSVPREGNAEAFF.

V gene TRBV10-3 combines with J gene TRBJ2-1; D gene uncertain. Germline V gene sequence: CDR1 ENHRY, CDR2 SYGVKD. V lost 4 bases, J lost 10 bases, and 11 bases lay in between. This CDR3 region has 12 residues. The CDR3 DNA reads TGTGCCATCAGTGGGTCTAGTAACGAGCAGTTCTTC. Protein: CAISGSSNEQFF.

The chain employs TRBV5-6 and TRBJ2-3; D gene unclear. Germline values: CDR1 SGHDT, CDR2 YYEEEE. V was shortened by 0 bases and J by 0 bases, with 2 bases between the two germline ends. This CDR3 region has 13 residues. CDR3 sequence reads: CASSLDSTDTQYF. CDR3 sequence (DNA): TGTGCCAGCAGCTTGGATAGCACAGATACGCAGTATTTT. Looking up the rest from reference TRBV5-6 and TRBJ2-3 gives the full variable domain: DAGVTQSPTHLIKTRGQQVTLRCSPKSGHDTVSWYQQALGQGPQFIFQYYEEEERQRGNFPDRFSGHQFPNYSSELNVNALLLGDSALYLCASSLDSTDTQYFGPGTRLTVL.

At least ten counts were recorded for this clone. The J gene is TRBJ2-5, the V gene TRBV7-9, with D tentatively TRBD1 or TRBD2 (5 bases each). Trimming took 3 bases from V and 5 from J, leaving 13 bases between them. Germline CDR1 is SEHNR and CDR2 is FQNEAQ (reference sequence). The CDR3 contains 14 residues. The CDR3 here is CASSFRDGWETQYF. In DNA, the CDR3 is TGTGCCAGCAGCTTCCGGGACGGGTGGGAGACCCAGTACTTC.

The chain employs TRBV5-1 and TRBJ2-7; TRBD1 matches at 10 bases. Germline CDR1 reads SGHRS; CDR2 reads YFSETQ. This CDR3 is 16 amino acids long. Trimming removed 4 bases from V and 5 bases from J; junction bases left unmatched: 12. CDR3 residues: CASSAGTGARGNEQYF. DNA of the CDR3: TGCGCCAGCAGCGCCGGGACAGGGGCGCGTGGGAACGAGCAGTACTTC.

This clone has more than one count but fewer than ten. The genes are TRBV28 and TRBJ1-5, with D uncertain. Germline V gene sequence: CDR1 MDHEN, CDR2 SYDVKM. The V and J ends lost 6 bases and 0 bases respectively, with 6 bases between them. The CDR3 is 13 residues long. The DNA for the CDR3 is TGTGCCAGCAGCCAGGATAGCAATCAGCCCCAGCATTTT. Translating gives CASSQDSNQPQHF.

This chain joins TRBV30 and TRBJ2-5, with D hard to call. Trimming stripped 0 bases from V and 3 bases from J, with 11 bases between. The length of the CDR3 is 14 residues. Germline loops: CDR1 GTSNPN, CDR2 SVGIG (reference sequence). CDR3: CAWSVQSVEETQYF. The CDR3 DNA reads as TGTGCCTGGAGTGTACAAAGCGTAGAAGAGACCCAGTACTTC.

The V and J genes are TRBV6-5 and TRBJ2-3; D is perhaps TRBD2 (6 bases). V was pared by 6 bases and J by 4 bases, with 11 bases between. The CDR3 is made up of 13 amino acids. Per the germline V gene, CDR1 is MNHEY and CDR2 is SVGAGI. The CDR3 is CASSPGRSDTQYF. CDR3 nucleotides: TGTGCCAGCAGCCCCGGGAGATCAGATACGCAGTATTTT.

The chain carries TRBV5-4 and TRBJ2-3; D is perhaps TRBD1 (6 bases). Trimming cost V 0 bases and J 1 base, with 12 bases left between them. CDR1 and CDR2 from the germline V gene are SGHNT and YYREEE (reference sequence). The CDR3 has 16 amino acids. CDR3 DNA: TGTGCCAGCAGCTTGGGTGCAGGGGCTGGCACAGATACGCAGTATTTT. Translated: CASSLGAGAGTDTQYF.

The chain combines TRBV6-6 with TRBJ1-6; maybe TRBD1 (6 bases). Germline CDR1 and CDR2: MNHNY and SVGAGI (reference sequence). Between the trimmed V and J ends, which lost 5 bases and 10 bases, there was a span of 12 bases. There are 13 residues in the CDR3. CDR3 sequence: CASSRGQGSPLHF. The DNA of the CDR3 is TGTGCCAGCAGTAGGGGACAAGGATCACCCCTCCACTTT.

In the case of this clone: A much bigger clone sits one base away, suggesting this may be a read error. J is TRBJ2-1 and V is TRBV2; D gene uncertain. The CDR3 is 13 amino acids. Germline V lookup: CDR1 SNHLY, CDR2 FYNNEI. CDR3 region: CASSEALYRERFF. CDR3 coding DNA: TGTGCCAGCAGTGAAGCGCTGTACAGAGAGCGGTTCTTC.

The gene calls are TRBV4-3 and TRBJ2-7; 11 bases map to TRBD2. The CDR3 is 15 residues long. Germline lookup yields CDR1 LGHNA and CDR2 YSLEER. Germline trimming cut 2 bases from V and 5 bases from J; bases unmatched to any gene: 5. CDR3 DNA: TGCGCCAGCAGCCAACTAGCGGGAGGCGGGAACGAGCAGTACTTC. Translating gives CASSQLAGGGNEQYF.

CDR3 nucleotides: TGTGCCAGCACCAGGGGACACTCCTACGAGCAGTACTTC. Encoded protein: CASTRGHSYEQYF. The chain couples TRBV6-5 to TRBJ2-7; D is perhaps TRBD1 (6 bases). The CDR3 runs to 13 residues. The V end lost 7 bases, the J end lost 0 bases, and 10 bases lay between the germline ends. The germline CDR1 and CDR2 sequences are MNHEY and SVGAGI.

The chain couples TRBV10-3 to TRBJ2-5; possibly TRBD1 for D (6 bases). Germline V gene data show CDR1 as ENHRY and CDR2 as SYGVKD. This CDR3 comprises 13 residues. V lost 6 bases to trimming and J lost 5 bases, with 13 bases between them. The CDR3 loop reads CAIRSTGTETQYF. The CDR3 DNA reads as TGTGCCATCAGATCCACAGGGACCGAGACCCAGTACTTC.

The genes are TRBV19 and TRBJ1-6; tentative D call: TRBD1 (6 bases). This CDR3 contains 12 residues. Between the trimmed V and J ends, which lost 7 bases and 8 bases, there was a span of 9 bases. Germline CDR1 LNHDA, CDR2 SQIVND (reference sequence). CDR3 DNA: TGTGCCAGTACAGGGGATTATTCACCCCTCCACTTT. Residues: CASTGDYSPLHF. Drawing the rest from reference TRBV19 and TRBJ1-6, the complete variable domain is DGGITQSPKYLFRKEGQNVTLSCEQNLNHDAMYWYRQDPGQGLRLIYYSQIVNDFQKGDIAEGYSVSREKKESFPLTVTSAQKNPTAFYLCASTGDYSPLHFGNGTRLTVT.

CDR3 sequence (DNA): TGTGCCAGCAGTTCTAGGACAGGGCTACAAGAGACCCAGTACTTC. This translates into CASSSRTGLQETQYF. The chain uses TRBV27 and TRBJ2-5; 8 nucleotides line up with TRBD1. Trimming cost V 4 bases and J 2 bases; bases outside gene matches: 6. This CDR3 region has 15 residues. Germline V gene data show CDR1 as MNHEY and CDR2 as SMNVEV (reference sequence).

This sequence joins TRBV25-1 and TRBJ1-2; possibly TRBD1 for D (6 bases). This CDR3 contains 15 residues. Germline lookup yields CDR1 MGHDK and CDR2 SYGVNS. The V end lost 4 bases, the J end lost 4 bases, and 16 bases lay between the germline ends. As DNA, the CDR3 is TGTGCCAGCAGTGTTAGCAGGGGTGGGACCTATGGCTACACCTTC. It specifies CASSVSRGGTYGYTF.

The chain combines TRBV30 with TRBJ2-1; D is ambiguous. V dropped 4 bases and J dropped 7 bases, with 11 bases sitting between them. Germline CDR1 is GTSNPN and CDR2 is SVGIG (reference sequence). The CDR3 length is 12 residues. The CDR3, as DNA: TGTGCCTGGAAGCCCCCGGTGAATGAGCAGTTCTTC. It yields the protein CAWKPPVNEQFF.

The CDR3, as DNA: TGTGCCAGCAGTTATGACCCCTTGATAGGGGGCCAAGGCTACACCTTC. It codes for CASSYDPLIGGQGYTF. V is TRBV6-5 and J is TRBJ1-2, with 7 positions matching TRBD1. The CDR3 runs to 16 residues. CDR1 is MNHEY, CDR2 SVGAGI, per germline. Unmatched junction bases numbered 15, after V lost 3 bases and J lost 8 bases.

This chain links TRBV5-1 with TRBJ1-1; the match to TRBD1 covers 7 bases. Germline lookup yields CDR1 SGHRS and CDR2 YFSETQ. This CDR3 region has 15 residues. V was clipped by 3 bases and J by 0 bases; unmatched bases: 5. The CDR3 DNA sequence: TGCGCCAGCAGCTCGCGGACAGGTTTGAACACTGAAGCTTTCTTT. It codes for CASSSRTGLNTEAFF.

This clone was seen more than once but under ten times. CDR3 residues: CAISDPAGTGGHEQYF. CDR3 in DNA: TGTGCCATCAGTGACCCCGCCGGGACAGGGGGGCACGAGCAGTACTTC. The rearrangement links TRBV10-3 to TRBJ2-7; 11 bases align to TRBD1. Unmatched junction bases numbered 9, after V lost 3 bases and J lost 5 bases. Per the germline V gene, CDR1 is ENHRY and CDR2 is SYGVKD. The CDR3 totals 16 residues.

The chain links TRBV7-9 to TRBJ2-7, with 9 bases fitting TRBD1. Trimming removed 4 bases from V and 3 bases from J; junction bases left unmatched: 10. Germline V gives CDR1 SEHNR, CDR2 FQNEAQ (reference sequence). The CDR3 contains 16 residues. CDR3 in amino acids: CASSSDRGRMNYEQYF. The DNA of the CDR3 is TGTGCCAGCAGCTCGGACAGGGGCCGTATGAACTACGAGCAGTACTTC.

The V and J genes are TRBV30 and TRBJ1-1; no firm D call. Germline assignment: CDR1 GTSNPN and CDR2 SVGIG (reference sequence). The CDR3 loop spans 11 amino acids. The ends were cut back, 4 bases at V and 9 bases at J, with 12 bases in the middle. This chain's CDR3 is CAWTVQFKAFF. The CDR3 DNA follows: TGTGCCTGGACCGTACAGTTTAAAGCTTTCTTT. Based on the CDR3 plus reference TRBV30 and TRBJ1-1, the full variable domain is SQTIHQWPATLVQPVGSPLSLECTVEGTSNPNLYWYRQAAGRGLQLLFYSVGIGQISSEVPQNLSASRPQDRQFILSSKKLLLSDSGFYLCAWTVQFKAFFGQGTRLTVV.

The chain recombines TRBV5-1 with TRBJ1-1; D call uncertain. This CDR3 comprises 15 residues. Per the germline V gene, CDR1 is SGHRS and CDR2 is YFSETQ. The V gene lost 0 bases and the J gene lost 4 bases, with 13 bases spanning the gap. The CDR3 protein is CASSLEAAEPTEAFF. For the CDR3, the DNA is TGCGCCAGCAGCTTGGAGGCCGCAGAGCCCACTGAAGCTTTCTTT. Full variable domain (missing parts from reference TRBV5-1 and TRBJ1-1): KAGVTQTPRYLIKTRGQQVTLSCSPISGHRSVSWYQQTPGQGLQFLFEYFSETQRNKGNFPGRFSGRQFSNSRSEMNVSTLELGDSALYLCASSLEAAEPTEAFFGQGTRLTVV.

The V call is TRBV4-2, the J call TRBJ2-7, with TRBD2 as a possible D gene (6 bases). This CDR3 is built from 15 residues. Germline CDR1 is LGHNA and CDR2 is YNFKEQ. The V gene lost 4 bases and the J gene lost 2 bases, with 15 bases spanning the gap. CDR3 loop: CASSLAGRGTYEQYF. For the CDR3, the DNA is TGTGCCAGCAGCCTGGCGGGTCGGGGGACCTACGAGCAGTACTTC.

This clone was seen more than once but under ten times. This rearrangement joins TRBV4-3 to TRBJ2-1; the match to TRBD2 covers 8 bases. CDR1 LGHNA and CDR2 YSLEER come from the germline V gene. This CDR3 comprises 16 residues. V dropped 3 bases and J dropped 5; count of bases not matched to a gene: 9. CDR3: CASSHPRGGSHNEQFF. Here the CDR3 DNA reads TGCGCCAGCAGCCACCCCCGGGGGGGGTCCCACAATGAGCAGTTCTTC.

This chain's CDR3 is CASSEILGLAGFYEQYF. The CDR3 DNA reads TGTGCCAGCAGTGAAATACTAGGACTAGCGGGTTTCTACGAGCAGTACTTC. The V call is TRBV2, the J call TRBJ2-7; 11 bases match TRBD2. V lost 2 bases and J lost 3; bases outside the gene matches: 9. This CDR3 comprises 17 residues. Germline V gives CDR1 SNHLY, CDR2 FYNNEI.

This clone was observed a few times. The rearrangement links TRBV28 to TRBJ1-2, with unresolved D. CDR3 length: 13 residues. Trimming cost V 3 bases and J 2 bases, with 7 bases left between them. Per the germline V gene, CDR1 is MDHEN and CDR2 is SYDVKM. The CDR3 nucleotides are TGTGCCAGCAGTTTTGGGCGAAACTATGGCTACACCTTC. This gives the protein CASSFGRNYGYTF.